What follows describes a single TCR beta chain. This entry comes from a study of CD8 T cells in Susac syndrome. RNA was extracted with the RNeasy kit, and a quantity of roughly 0.5 to 1 ug was reverse transcribed using random hexamers. immunoSEQ multiplex PCR amplified TCR beta CDR3 across 54 Vbeta, 13 Jbeta. TCRdb re-derived calls from the immunoSEQ multiplex PCR reads in MiXCR, one entry per CDR3 protein. The sample comprises over 80,000 distinct CDR3 sequences, 80% to 95% of which are singletons, and roughly 0.32% rests with the top ten. TCR beta sequencing covered blood CD8+ and CD4+ T cells. Sequenced material: CD8+ T cells from PBMCs. This clonotype originated in a human donor in good health.

The DNA of the CDR3 is TGTGCCACCATCGAGCTGGACAGGGGGAGCTCCTACGAGCAGTACTTC. Translated: CATIELDRGSSYEQYF. V usage is TRBV2 and J usage is TRBJ2-7; 10 nucleotides agree with TRBD1. The CDR3 contains 16 residues. The germline CDR1 and CDR2 sequences are SNHLY and FYNNEI. The trim removed 10 bases at V and 0 bases at J, leaving 12 bases unmatched. The full variable domain, completed using reference TRBV2 and TRBJ2-7, is EPEVTQTPSHQVTQMGQEVILRCVPISNHLYFYWYRQILGQKVEFLVSFYNNEISEKSEIFDDQFSVERPDGSNFTLKIRSTKLEDSAMYFCATIELDRGSSYEQYFGPGTRLTVT.